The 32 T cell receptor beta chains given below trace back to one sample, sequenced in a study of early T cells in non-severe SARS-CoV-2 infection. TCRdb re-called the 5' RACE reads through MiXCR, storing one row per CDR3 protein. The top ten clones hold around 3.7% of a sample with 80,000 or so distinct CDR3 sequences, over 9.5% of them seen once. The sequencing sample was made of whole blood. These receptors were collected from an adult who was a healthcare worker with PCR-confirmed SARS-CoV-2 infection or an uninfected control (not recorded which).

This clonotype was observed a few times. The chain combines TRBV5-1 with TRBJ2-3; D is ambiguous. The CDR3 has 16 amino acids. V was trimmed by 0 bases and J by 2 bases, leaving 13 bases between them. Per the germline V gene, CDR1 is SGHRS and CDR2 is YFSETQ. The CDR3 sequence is CASSLAVSRVTDTQYF. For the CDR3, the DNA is TGCGCCAGCAGCTTGGCCGTCTCTAGAGTCACAGATACGCAGTATTTT.

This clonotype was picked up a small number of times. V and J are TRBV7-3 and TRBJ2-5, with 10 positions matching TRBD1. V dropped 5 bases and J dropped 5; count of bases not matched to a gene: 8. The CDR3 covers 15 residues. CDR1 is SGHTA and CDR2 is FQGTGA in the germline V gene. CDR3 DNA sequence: TGTGCCAGCAGCCCTGTCGGGACAGGGGCGGAGACCCAGTACTTC. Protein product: CASSPVGTGAETQYF.

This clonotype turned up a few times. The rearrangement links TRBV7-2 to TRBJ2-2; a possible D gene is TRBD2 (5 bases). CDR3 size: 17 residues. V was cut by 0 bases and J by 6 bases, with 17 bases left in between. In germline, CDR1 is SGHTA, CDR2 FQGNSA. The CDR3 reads CASSLAPPRGRSGELFF. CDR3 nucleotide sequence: TGTGCCAGCAGCTTAGCCCCCCCCCGAGGGAGATCCGGGGAGCTGTTTTTT.

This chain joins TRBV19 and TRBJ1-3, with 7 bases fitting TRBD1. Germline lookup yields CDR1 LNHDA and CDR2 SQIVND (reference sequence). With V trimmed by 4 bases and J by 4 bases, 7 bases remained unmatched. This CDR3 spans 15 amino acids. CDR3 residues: CASSTSRTGGNTIYF. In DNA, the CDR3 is TGTGCCAGTAGTACCTCTCGGACAGGCGGAAACACCATATATTTT. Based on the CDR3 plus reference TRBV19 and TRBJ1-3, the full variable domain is DGGITQSPKYLFRKEGQNVTLSCEQNLNHDAMYWYRQDPGQGLRLIYYSQIVNDFQKGDIAEGYSVSREKKESFPLTVTSAQKNPTAFYLCASSTSRTGGNTIYFGEGSWLTVV.

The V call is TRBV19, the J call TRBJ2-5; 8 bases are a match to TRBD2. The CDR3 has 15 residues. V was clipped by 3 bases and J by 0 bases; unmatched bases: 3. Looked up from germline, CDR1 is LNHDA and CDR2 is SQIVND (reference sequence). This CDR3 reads CASSIRAGDQETQYF. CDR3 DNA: TGTGCCAGTAGTATCAGAGCGGGGGACCAAGAGACCCAGTACTTC.

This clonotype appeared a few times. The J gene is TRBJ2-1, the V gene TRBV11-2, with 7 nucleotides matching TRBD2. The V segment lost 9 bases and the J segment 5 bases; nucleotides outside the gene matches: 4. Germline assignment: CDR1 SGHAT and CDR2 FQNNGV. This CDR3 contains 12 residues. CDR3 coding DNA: TGTGCCAGTCTAGCGGAACACAATGAGCAGTTCTTC. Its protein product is CASLAEHNEQFF.

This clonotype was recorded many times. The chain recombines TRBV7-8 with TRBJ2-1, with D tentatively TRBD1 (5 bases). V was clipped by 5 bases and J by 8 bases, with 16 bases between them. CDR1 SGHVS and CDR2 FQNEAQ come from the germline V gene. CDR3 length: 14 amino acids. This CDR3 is CASSVQTASDEQFF. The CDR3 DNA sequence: TGTGCCAGCAGCGTCCAGACAGCGTCGGATGAGCAGTTCTTC.

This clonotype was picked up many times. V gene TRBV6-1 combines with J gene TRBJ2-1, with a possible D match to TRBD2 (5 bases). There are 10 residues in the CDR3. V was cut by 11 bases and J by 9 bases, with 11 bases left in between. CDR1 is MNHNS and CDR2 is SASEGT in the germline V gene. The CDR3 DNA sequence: TGTGCCGGAGGCCGAGTTGAGCAGTTCTTC. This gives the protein CAGGRVEQFF.

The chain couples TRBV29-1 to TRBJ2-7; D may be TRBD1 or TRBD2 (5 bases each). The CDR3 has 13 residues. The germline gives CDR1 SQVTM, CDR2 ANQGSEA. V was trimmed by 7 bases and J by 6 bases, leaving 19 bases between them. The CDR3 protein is CSASPGRLGEQYF. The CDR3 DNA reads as TGCAGCGCCTCCCCGGGACGGTTAGGCGAGCAGTACTTC.

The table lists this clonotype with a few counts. The CDR3 sequence is CASSGTSGRETKQYF. CDR3 DNA: TGTGCCAGCTCCGGGACTAGCGGGAGGGAGACGAAGCAGTACTTC. The V and J genes are TRBV19 and TRBJ2-7; TRBD2 aligns across 16 bases. Germline CDR1 LNHDA, CDR2 SQIVND (reference sequence). J lost 8 bases, V lost 9 bases, and 10 bases had no gene match. The CDR3 is 15 amino acids.

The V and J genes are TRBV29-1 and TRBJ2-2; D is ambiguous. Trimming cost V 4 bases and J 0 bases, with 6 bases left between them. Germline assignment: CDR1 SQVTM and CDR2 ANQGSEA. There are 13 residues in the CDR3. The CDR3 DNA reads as TGCAGCGTTGGAACGACGAACACCGGGGAGCTGTTTTTT. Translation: CSVGTTNTGELFF.

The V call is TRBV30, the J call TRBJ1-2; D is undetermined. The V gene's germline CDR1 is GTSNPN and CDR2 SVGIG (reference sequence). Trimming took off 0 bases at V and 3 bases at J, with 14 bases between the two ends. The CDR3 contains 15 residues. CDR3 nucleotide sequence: TGTGCCTGGAGTGTACCCCTACAGAGGTACTATGGCTACACCTTC. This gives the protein CAWSVPLQRYYGYTF.

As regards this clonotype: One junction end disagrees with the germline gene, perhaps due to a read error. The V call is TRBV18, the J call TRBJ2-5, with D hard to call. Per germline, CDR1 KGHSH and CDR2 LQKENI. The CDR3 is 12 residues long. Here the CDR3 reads CDSSPIQETQYF. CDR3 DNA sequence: TGTGACAGCTCACCCATTCAAGAAACCCAGTACTTC.

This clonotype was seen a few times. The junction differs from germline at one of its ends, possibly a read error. The CDR3 reads CSARGVYGYTF. The CDR3 nucleotides read TGCAGTGCCAGAGGTGTCTATGGCTACACCTTC. V gene TRBV20-1 combines with J gene TRBJ1-2; no reliable D call. In germline, CDR1 is DFQATT, CDR2 SNEGSKA (reference sequence). There are 11 residues in the CDR3.

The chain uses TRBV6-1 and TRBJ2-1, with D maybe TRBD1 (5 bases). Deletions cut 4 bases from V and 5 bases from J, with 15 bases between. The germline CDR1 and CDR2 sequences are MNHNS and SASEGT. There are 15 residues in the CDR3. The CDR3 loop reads CASSVDGAVNNEQFF. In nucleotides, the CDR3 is TGTGCCAGCAGTGTAGATGGGGCAGTGAACAATGAGCAGTTCTTC.

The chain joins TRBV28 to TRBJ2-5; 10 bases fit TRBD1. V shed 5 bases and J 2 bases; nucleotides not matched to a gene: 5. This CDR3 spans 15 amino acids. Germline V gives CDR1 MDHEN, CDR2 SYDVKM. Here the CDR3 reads CASSILGQGQETQYF. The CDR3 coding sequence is TGTGCCAGCAGTATCCTGGGACAGGGGCAAGAGACCCAGTACTTC.

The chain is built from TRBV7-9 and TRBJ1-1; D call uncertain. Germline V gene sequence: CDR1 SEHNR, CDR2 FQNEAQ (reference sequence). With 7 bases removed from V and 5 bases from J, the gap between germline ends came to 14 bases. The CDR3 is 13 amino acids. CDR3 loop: CASKMALSTEAFF. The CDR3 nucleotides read TGTGCCAGCAAAATGGCCCTATCGACTGAAGCTTTCTTT.

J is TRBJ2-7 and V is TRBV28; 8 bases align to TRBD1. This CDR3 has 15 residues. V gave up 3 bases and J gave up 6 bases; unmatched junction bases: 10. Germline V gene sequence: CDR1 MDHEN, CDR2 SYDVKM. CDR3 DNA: TGTGCCAGCAGTTTGGGCAGGGGGCTCCCTGGCGAGCAGTACTTC. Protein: CASSLGRGLPGEQYF.

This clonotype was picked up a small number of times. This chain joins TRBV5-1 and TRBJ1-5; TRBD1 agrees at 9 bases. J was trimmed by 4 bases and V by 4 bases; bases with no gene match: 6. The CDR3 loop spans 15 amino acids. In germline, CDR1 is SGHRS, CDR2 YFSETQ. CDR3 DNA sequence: TGCGCCAGCAGCACCGGGACAGGGACTAATCAGCCCCAGCATTTT. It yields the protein CASSTGTGTNQPQHF.

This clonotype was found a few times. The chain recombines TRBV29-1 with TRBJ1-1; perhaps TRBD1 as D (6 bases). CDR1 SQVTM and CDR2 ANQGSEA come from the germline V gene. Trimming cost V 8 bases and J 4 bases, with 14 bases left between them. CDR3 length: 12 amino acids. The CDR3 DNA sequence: TGCAGCTACAGGGTGAGGGCCACTGAAGCTTTCTTT. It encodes CSYRVRATEAFF. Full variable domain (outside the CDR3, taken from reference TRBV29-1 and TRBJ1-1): SAVISQKPSRDICQRGTSLTIQCQVDSQVTMMFWYRQQPGQSLTLIATANQGSEATYESGFVIDKFPISRPNLTFSTLTVSNMSPEDSSIYLCSYRVRATEAFFGQGTRLTVV.

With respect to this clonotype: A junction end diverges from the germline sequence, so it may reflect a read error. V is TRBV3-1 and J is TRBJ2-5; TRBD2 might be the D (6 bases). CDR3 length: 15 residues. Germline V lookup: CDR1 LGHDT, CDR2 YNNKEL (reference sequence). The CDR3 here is CASTLLGLRQGTQYF. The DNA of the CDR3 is TGTGCCAGCACCCTCTTGGGACTCCGACAAGGGACCCAGTACTTC.

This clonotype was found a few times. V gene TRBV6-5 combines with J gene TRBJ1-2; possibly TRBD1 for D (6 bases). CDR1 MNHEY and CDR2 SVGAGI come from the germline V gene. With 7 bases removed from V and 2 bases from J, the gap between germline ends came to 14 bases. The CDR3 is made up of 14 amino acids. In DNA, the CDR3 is TGTGCCAGCACCGCACTAGACAGGAACTATGGCTACACCTTC. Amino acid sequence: CASTALDRNYGYTF.

CDR3 protein: CASRRRTSGGNNEQFF. As DNA, the CDR3 is TGTGCCAGCAGGCGACGGACTAGCGGGGGGAACAATGAGCAGTTCTTC. This sequence joins TRBV7-2 and TRBJ2-1, with 14 bases that match TRBD2. The ends lost 6 bases at V and 5 bases at J; junction bases unmatched: 6. In germline, CDR1 is SGHTA, CDR2 FQGNSA. The CDR3 is 16 amino acids.

CDR3 nucleotide sequence: TGTGCCAGCAGTCTCGACAGGGTGGACACTGAAGCTTTCTTT. Protein sequence: CASSLDRVDTEAFF. The chain is built from TRBV2 and TRBJ1-1; 7 nucleotides align to TRBD1. The V gene end was trimmed by 5 bases and the J gene end by 3 bases; junction bases not matched to a gene: 6. CDR1 SNHLY and CDR2 FYNNEI come from the germline V gene. The CDR3 has 14 residues.

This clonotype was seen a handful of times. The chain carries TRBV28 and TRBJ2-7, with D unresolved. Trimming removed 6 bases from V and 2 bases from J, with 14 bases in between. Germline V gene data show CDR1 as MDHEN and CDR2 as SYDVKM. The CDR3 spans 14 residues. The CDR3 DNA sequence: TGTGCCAGCAGCCAACTTCCTGGCGCCTACGAGCAGTACTTC. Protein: CASSQLPGAYEQYF. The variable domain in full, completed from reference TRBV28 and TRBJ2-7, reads DVKVTQSSRYLVKRTGEKVFLECVQDMDHENMFWYRQDPGLGLRLIYFSYDVKMKEKGDIPEGYSVSREKKERFSLILESASTNQTSMYLCASSQLPGAYEQYFGPGTRLTVT.

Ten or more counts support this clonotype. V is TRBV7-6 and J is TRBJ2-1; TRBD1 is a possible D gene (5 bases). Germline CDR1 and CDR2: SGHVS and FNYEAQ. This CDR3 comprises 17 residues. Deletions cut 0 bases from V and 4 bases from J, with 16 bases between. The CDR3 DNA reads TGTGCCAGCAGCTTAGCAATAAAGGGGCGAGGATACAATGAGCAGTTCTTC. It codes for CASSLAIKGRGYNEQFF.

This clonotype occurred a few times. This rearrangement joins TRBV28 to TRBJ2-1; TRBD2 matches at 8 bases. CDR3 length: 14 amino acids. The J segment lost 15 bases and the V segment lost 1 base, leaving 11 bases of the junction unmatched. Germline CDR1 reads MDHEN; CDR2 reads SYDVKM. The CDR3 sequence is CASSLSSRGGRRFF. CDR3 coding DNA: TGTGCCAGCAGTTTATCGTCCCGGGGGGGCCGTCGGTTCTTC.

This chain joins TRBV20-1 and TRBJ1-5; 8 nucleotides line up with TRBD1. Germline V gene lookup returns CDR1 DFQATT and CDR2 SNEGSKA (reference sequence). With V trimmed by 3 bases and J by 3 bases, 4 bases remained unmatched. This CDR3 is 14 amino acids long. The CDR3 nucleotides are TGCAGTGCTAGCCAGGGGGCCCCCAATCAGCCCCAGCATTTT. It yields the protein CSASQGAPNQPQHF.

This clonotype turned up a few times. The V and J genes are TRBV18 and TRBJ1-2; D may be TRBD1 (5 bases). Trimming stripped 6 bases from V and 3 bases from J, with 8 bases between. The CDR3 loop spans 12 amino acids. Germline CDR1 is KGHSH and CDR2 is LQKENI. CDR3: CASSSGHYGYTF. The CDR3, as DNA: TGTGCCAGCTCGTCGGGGCACTATGGCTACACCTTC.

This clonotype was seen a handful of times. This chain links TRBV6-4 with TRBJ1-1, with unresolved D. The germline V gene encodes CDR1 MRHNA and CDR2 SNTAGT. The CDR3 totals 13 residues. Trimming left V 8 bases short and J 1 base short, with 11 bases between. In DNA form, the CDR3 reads TGTGCCAGCGGGGATACGCAGAACACTGAAGCTTTCTTT. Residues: CASGDTQNTEAFF.

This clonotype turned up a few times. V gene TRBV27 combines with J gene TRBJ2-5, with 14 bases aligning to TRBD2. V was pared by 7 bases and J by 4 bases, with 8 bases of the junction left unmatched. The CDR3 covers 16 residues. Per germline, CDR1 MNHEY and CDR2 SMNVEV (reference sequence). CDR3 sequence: CASNSIGLAGGETQYF. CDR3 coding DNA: TGTGCCAGCAATTCAATAGGACTAGCGGGAGGAGAGACCCAGTACTTC.

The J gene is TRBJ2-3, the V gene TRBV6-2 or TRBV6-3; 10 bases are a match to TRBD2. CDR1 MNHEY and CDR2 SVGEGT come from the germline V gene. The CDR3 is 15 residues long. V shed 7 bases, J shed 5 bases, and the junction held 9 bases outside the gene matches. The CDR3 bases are TGTGCCAGCACCACCCACCTAGCGGGAGAAGATACGCAGTATTTT. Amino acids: CASTTHLAGEDTQYF.